The source of this T cell receptor (beta chain) is a study of PD-L1 blockade in urothelial cancer. In the study overall: Median blood clonality was 0.080, with around 83,000 unique TCRs.

A word on this clone: The antigen is undetermined.

Germline CDR1 and CDR2: LGHNA and YNFKEQ. Trimming pared 1 base from V and 1 base from J, leaving 9 bases between. The CDR3 has 15 amino acids. Study-level findings and limits: A below-median TCR clonality in blood before treatment predicted better survival.

Time point specified: pretreatment peripheral blood. Profiled with immunoSEQ multiplex PCR; TCRdb holds only in-frame clones, not every one. The data show tens of thousands of clones, with approximately 83% seen just once and about 15% held by the top ten. The source material was PBMCs, sampled around atezolizumab (anti-PD-L1) treatment. V is TRBV4-2 and J is TRBJ2-3, with a tentative D call TRBD2 (5 bases). The receptor comes from a man aged 55 to 70 with urothelial cancer. The CDR3, as DNA: TGTGCCAGCAGCCAAGCGGGATCTGGCACAGATACGCAGTATTTT. Protein product: CASSQAGSGTDTQYF.